This T cell receptor (beta chain) originates from a study of CXCR3-negative and CXCR3-positive naive CD8 T cells. Study summary: Total TRB output reached about 135 million reads, about 1.5 +/- 0.3 million per library.

Through 5' RACE with UMI labels, the TRB cDNA libraries were prepared. TCRdb reworked the 5' RACE reads into one entry per CDR3 protein, no DNA. The sample totals tens of thousands of distinct CDR3 sequences. CDR1 is SGHRS and CDR2 is YFSETQ in the germline V gene. This CDR3 has 17 amino acids. Researchers sorted some 270,000 cells of each CD8+ T cell subset in triplicate. This rearrangement joins TRBV5-1 to TRBJ2-3. This sequence originates from a human donor in good health. Some clones in this sample may be carry-over from other donors' samples. The sequenced sample consisted of naive CXCR3- CD8+ T cells from blood. Subset in this sample: CD45RO-CCR7+CD27+CD95- naive CD8+ T cells lacking CXCR3 (TNR3-). The CDR3 protein is CASSLVGYLMGTDTQYF. Together with reference TRBV5-1 and TRBJ2-3, the CDR3 gives the full variable domain: KAGVTQTPRYLIKTRGQQVTLSCSPISGHRSVSWYQQTPGQGLQFLFEYFSETQRNKGNFPGRFSGRQFSNSRSEMNVSTLELGDSALYLCASSLVGYLMGTDTQYFGPGTRLTVL.